A single sample gave rise to the 17 T cell receptor beta chains below, sequenced in a study of cytomegalovirus exposure and HLA in healthy donors. With 60 Vbeta and 13 Jbeta primers, the PCR was carried out. Profiled with immunoSEQ multiplex PCR; TCRdb holds only in-frame clones, not every one. The sample table sets out 60,000 to 65,000 clones. Sequencing input: PBMCs. These receptors were obtained from a woman aged 18-35 years in good health and CMV-seronegative.

The genes are TRBV29-1 and TRBJ2-5, with 7 bases aligning to TRBD2. Germline-derived CDR1 and CDR2 are SQVTM and ANQGSEA. V dropped 4 bases and J dropped 3; count of bases not matched to a gene: 8. The CDR3 contains 14 residues. CDR3 nucleotides: TGCAGCGTTGGATCTAGCGGTGAGGAAGAGACCCAGTACTTC. Amino acid sequence: CSVGSSGEEETQYF.

The rearrangement links TRBV30 to TRBJ2-5; the match to TRBD1 covers 7 bases. Judging by the DNA end, TRBJ2-7 fits better; the J call may be wrong. Germline V gives CDR1 GTSNPN, CDR2 SVGIG (reference sequence). The CDR3 has 13 amino acids. The CDR3, as DNA: TGTGCCTGGAGTGTAGGGACAGTCTACGAGCAGTACTTC. It codes for CAWSVGTVYEQYF.

For the CDR3, the DNA is TGTGCCAGCAGTTTTCACGAAGGAGGGGTCGATGGCTACACCTTC. This gives the protein CASSFHEGGVDGYTF. V and J are TRBV28 and TRBJ1-2; D is perhaps TRBD1 (5 bases). The V and J ends lost 3 bases and 6 bases respectively, with 17 bases between them. The CDR3 sequence is 15 residues long. Germline CDR1 is MDHEN and CDR2 is SYDVKM.

The chain couples TRBV13 to TRBJ2-1; the match to TRBD2 covers 9 bases. CDR3 length: 15 amino acids. Germline values: CDR1 PRHDT, CDR2 FYEKMQ (reference sequence). V shed 5 bases and J 8 bases; nucleotides not matched to a gene: 10. CDR3 protein: CASSPTGTSRHEQFF. CDR3 nucleotides: TGTGCCAGCAGCCCAACCGGGACTAGCAGACATGAGCAGTTCTTC.

This sequence joins TRBV30 and TRBJ1-1; TRBD1 agrees at 8 bases. The CDR3 loop spans 13 amino acids. Per the germline V gene, CDR1 is GTSNPN and CDR2 is SVGIG (reference sequence). The junction had 8 bases not matched to a gene; V was cut back by 4 bases and J by 7 bases. The CDR3 spells CAWTKQGVREAFF. In DNA, the CDR3 is TGTGCCTGGACAAAACAGGGGGTTCGTGAAGCTTTCTTT.

The chain recombines TRBV29-1 with TRBJ2-3, with TRBD1 identical over 7 bases. This CDR3 has 12 amino acids. Germline assignment: CDR1 SQVTM and CDR2 ANQGSEA. Trimming took 5 bases from V and 2 from J; bases not matched to a gene: 1. This chain's CDR3 is CSVTGDTDTQYF. The CDR3 DNA follows: TGCAGCGTTACAGGGGACACAGATACGCAGTATTTT.

The chain employs TRBV5-1 and TRBJ1-2; D unresolved. V shed 2 bases and J shed 2 bases, with 7 bases lying between them. CDR3 length: 13 residues. CDR1 and CDR2 (germline): SGHRS, YFSETQ. CDR3 sequence reads: CASSFNSNYGYTF. For the CDR3, the DNA is TGCGCCAGCAGCTTCAACAGCAACTATGGCTACACCTTC. The full variable domain, rest sourced from reference TRBV5-1 and TRBJ1-2, is KAGVTQTPRYLIKTRGQQVTLSCSPISGHRSVSWYQQTPGQGLQFLFEYFSETQRNKGNFPGRFSGRQFSNSRSEMNVSTLELGDSALYLCASSFNSNYGYTFGSGTRLTVV.

The chain employs TRBV13 and TRBJ1-1; 7 nucleotides match TRBD1. The CDR3 is 14 amino acids. Per the germline V gene, CDR1 is PRHDT and CDR2 is FYEKMQ (reference sequence). V gave up 5 bases and J gave up 2 bases; unmatched junction bases: 5. The CDR3 protein is CASSRTGVNTEAFF. CDR3 in DNA: TGTGCCAGCAGCCGCACAGGGGTAAACACTGAAGCTTTCTTT.

As for this clone: One junction end does not reproduce the germline sequence, and a read error may be involved. The rearrangement uses TRBV25-1 and TRBJ2-5, with D tentatively TRBD1 (5 bases). The germline CDR1 and CDR2 sequences are MGHDK and SYGVNS. This CDR3 region has 15 residues. CDR3 nucleotide sequence: TGTGCCAGCAGTGAACCGACAGTAATGTCAGAGGCCCAGTACTTC. Protein sequence: CASSEPTVMSEAQYF.

The chain links TRBV7-6 to TRBJ2-1, with 10 bases identical to TRBD1. Germline CDR1 SGHVS, CDR2 FNYEAQ. V lost 1 base, J lost 0 bases, and 12 bases stayed unmatched. This CDR3 spans 20 amino acids. In DNA, the CDR3 is TGTGCCAGCAGCTTAGTCGGACAGGGGGAAGCCCAAAGCTCCTACAATGAGCAGTTCTTC. Translation gives CASSLVGQGEAQSSYNEQFF.

The rearrangement uses TRBV13 and TRBJ2-3; TRBD1 aligns across 12 bases. This CDR3 is built from 16 residues. Germline trimming cut 2 bases from V and 5 bases from J; bases unmatched to any gene: 5. Germline V gene data show CDR1 as PRHDT and CDR2 as FYEKMQ (reference sequence). The CDR3 DNA is TGTGCCAGCAGCTTATATGGGACAGGGGGCAGAGATACGCAGTATTTT. Residues: CASSLYGTGGRDTQYF.

This chain uses TRBV6-5 with TRBJ2-7; 10 nucleotides align to TRBD2. CDR1 and CDR2 from the germline V gene are MNHEY and SVGAGI. The CDR3 is made up of 14 amino acids. V shed 5 bases, J shed 4 bases, and the junction held 5 bases outside the gene matches. The CDR3 sequence is CASSRLAGDYEQYF. CDR3 bases: TGTGCCAGCAGTCGACTAGCGGGCGATTACGAGCAGTACTTC.

This chain links TRBV5-1 with TRBJ2-2; D is ambiguous. The CDR3 sequence is 15 residues long. Trimming took 4 bases from V and 0 from J, leaving 10 bases between them. Germline lookup yields CDR1 SGHRS and CDR2 YFSETQ. CDR3 loop: CASSPLPSNTGELFF. The DNA for the CDR3 is TGCGCCAGCAGCCCGCTACCGTCGAACACCGGGGAGCTGTTTTTT.

The chain combines TRBV5-1 with TRBJ2-7, with TRBD2 as a possible D gene (6 bases). Trimming left V 2 bases short and J 6 bases short, with 12 bases between. This CDR3 contains 13 residues. Germline V gene data show CDR1 as SGHRS and CDR2 as YFSETQ. CDR3 nucleotides: TGCGCCAGCAGCTTAGGAGGGCGTGGCGAGCAGTACTTC. It specifies CASSLGGRGEQYF.

With regard to this clone: One junction end does not reproduce the germline sequence, and a read error may be involved. The gene calls are TRBV9 and TRBJ2-1; D is ambiguous. There are 16 residues in the CDR3. Germline lookup yields CDR1 SGDLS and CDR2 YYNGEE. The CDR3 DNA follows: TGTGCCAGCAGCGTAGCTATAGCCTCCTCCGACAATGAGCAGTTCTTC. It yields the protein CASSVAIASSDNEQFF.

This chain uses TRBV7-3 with TRBJ1-6; 8 bases are a match to TRBD1. This CDR3 has 15 residues. Germline V gene sequence: CDR1 SGHTA, CDR2 FQGTGA. V shed 5 bases and J 9 bases; nucleotides not matched to a gene: 9. The CDR3 protein is CASSLGQGSFSPLHF. The CDR3 DNA reads TGTGCCAGCAGCCTCGGACAGGGAAGTTTTTCACCCCTCCACTTT.

The J gene is TRBJ1-5, the V gene TRBV7-2, with 7 positions matching TRBD1. From germline, CDR1 is SGHTA and CDR2 FQGNSA. J was trimmed by 3 bases and V by 6 bases; bases with no gene match: 5. This CDR3 comprises 14 residues. The CDR3 here is CASSLTGTNQPQHF. The CDR3 bases are TGTGCCAGCAGTTTGACAGGGACCAATCAGCCCCAGCATTTT.